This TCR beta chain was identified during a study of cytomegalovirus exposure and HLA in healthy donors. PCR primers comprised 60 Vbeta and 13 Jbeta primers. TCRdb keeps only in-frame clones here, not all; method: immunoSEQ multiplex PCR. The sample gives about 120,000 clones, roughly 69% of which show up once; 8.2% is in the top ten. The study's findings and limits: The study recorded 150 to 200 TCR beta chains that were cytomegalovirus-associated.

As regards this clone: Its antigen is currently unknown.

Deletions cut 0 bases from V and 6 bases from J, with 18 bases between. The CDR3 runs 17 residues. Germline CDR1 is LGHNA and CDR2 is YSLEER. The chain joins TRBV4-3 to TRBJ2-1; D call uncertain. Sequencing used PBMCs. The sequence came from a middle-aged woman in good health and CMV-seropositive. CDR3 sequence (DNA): TGCGCCAGCAGCCAAGACAGTTCTCACCACCGAGGCAATGAGCAGTTCTTC. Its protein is CASSQDSSHHRGNEQFF.